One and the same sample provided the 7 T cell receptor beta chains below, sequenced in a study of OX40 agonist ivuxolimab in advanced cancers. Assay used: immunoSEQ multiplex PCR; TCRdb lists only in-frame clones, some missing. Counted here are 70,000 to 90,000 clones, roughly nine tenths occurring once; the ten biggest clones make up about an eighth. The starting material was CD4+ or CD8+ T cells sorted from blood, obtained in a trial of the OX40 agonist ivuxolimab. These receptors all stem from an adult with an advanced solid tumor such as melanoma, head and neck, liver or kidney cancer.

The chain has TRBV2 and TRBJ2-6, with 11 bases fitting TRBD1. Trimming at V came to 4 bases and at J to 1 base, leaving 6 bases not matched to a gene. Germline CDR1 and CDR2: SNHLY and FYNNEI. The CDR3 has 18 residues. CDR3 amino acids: CASSGRGQGASGANVLTF. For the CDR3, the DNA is TGTGCCAGCAGTGGAAGAGGACAGGGGGCTTCTGGGGCCAACGTCCTGACTTTC. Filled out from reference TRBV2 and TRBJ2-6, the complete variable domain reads EPEVTQTPSHQVTQMGQEVILRCVPISNHLYFYWYRQILGQKVEFLVSFYNNEISEKSEIFDDQFSVERPDGSNFTLKIRSTKLEDSAMYFCASSGRGQGASGANVLTFGAGSRLTVL.

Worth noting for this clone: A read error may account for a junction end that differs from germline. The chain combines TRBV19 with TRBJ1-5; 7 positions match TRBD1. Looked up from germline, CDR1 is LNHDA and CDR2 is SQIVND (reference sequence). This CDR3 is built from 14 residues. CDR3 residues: CASTIQGNDVPQHF. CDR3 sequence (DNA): TGTGCCAGTACTATACAGGGGAATGATGTGCCCCAGCATTTT. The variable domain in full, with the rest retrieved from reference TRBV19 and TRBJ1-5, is DGGITQSPKYLFRKEGQNVTLSCEQNLNHDAMYWYRQDPGQGLRLIYYSQIVNDFQKGDIAEGYSVSREKKESFPLTVTSAQKNPTAFYLCASTIQGNDVPQHFGDGTRLSIL.

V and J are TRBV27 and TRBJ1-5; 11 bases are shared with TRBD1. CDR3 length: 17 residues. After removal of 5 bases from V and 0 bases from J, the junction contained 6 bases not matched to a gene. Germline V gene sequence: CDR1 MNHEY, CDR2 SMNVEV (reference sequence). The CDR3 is CASSPRGQGASNQPQHF. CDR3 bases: TGTGCCAGCAGTCCCCGCGGACAGGGGGCTAGCAATCAGCCCCAGCATTTT.

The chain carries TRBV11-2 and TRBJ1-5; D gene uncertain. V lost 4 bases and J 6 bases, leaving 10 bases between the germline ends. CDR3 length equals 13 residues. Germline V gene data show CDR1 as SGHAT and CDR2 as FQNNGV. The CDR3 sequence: CASSWGLGQPQHF. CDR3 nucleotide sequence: TGTGCCAGCAGCTGGGGTTTGGGTCAGCCCCAGCATTTT. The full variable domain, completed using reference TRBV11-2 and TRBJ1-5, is EAGVAQSPRYKIIEKRQSVAFWCNPISGHATLYWYQQILGQGPKLLIQFQNNGVVDDSQLPKDRFSAERLKGVDSTLKIQPAKLEDSAVYLCASSWGLGQPQHFGDGTRLSIL.

The CDR3 DNA is TGTGCCAGCAGCCCTCTAGTGGGGGCCGGAAAGGAAAAACTGTTTTTT. Translating gives CASSPLVGAGKEKLFF. This chain links TRBV7-9 with TRBJ1-4; a weak D match, TRBD1 (6 bases). CDR3 length equals 16 residues. Trimming removed 5 bases from V and 8 bases from J, with 21 bases in between. CDR1 is SEHNR and CDR2 is FQNEAQ in the germline V gene (reference sequence).

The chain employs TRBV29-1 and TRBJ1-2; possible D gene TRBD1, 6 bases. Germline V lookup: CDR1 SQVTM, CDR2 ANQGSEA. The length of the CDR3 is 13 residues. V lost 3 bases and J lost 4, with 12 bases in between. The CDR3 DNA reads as TGCAGCGTTGATCCTAGGGGGGGCTATGGCTACACCTTC. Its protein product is CSVDPRGGYGYTF.

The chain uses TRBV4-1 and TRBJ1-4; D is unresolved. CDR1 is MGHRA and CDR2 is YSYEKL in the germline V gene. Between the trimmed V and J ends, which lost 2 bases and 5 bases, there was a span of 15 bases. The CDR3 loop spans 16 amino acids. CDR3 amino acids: CASSQHSRFLNEKLFF. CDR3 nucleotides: TGCGCCAGCAGCCAACACTCGCGATTTCTAAATGAAAAACTGTTTTTT.